The present TCR beta chain was sequenced within a study of cytomegalovirus exposure and HLA in healthy donors. Turning to the study itself: The 550 to 800 first-cohort repertoires and the 95 to 150 validation repertoires shared the same platform, a later analysis reported.

J lost 1 base, V lost 5 bases, and 0 bases had no gene match. The CDR3 has 13 amino acids. CDR1 MNHNY and CDR2 SVGAGI come from the germline V gene (reference sequence). Study results and caveats: Investigators reported 150 to 200 TCR beta chains as tied to cytomegalovirus. A later analysis found first-cohort TCR clusters tended to co-occur in the 90 to 150 validation repertoires. The classifier reportedly diagnosed cytomegalovirus status with high sensitivity and specificity.

Repertoires were generated with immunoSEQ multiplex PCR, while TCRdb's copy carries only in-frame clones and drops some. Of about 130,000 clones in the sample, 89% are singletons; the top ten hold roughly 1.2%. With regard to this clone: Its antigen is not known.

This clonotype was sampled from a woman between 18 and 30 years old in good health and CMV-seronegative. Specimen: PBMCs. The chain carries TRBV6-6 and TRBJ2-3; 7 positions match TRBD2. The CDR3 loop reads CASSAGGTDTQYF. DNA of the CDR3: TGTGCCAGCAGTGCGGGGGGCACAGATACGCAGTATTTT.